The rows below give T cell receptor beta chains drawn from one sample of a study of technical replicates of blood from several donors. Repertoires were generated with immunoSEQ multiplex PCR, while TCRdb's copy carries only in-frame clones and drops some. The sample records approximately 97,000 clones, roughly 95% being singletons. Input material: T cells isolated from PBMCs. The receptors originated from a human donor in good health. Each CDR3 is given with its conserved first and last residue. Expanded clones are given a class, and other clones once, few, many or no size at all.

abundance: .; j_gene: TRBJ2-7; v_gene: TRBV13; CDR3aa: CASSLNRGRSEQYF
abundance: .; j_gene: TRBJ2-2; v_gene: TRBV28; CDR3aa: CATSGGELFF
abundance: .; j_gene: TRBJ1-1; v_gene: TRBV10-3; CDR3aa: CAISAGGITEAFF
abundance: .; j_gene: TRBJ2-7; v_gene: TRBV5-6; CDR3aa: CASSLFGLADSKSYEQYF
abundance: .; j_gene: TRBJ2-7; v_gene: TRBV2; CDR3aa: CASSNRLADYEQYF
abundance: .; j_gene: TRBJ2-5; v_gene: TRBV13; CDR3aa: CASSWTEETQYF
abundance: .; j_gene: TRBJ2-2; v_gene: TRBV4-3; CDR3aa: CASSRKEGSYAGELFF
abundance: .; j_gene: TRBJ1-2; v_gene: TRBV2; CDR3aa: CASNEEISQSGYTF
abundance: .; j_gene: TRBJ2-5; v_gene: TRBV7-2; CDR3aa: CASSLRGYQETQYF
abundance: once; j_gene: TRBJ2-7; v_gene: TRBV27; CDR3aa: CASSLQASDEQYF
abundance: .; j_gene: TRBJ2-3; v_gene: TRBV19; CDR3aa: CASSITGTDTQYF
abundance: .; j_gene: TRBJ2-7; v_gene: TRBV19; CDR3aa: CASSIRTGEKFYEQYF
abundance: .; j_gene: TRBJ1-1; v_gene: TRBV13; CDR3aa: CASSLGGTMNTEAFF
abundance: .; j_gene: TRBJ1-2; v_gene: TRBV2; CDR3aa: CASSAGSHGYTF
abundance: .; j_gene: TRBJ1-2; v_gene: TRBV19; CDR3aa: CASSRAEGYTF
abundance: .; j_gene: TRBJ2-7; v_gene: TRBV4-2; CDR3aa: CASSQYSGIYEQYF
abundance: once; j_gene: TRBJ2-1; v_gene: TRBV7-3; CDR3aa: CASRENTGTGDNEQFF
abundance: .; j_gene: TRBJ2-7; v_gene: TRBV27; CDR3aa: CASSSLWTSGVPYEQYF
abundance: .; j_gene: TRBJ1-5; v_gene: TRBV10-2; CDR3aa: CASRGGPGQPQHF
abundance: once; j_gene: TRBJ2-4; v_gene: TRBV15; CDR3aa: CATSKIWGSENIQYF
abundance: .; j_gene: TRBJ1-5; v_gene: TRBV6-6; CDR3aa: CASSMGHTPQYQHF
abundance: .; j_gene: TRBJ1-3; v_gene: TRBV9; CDR3aa: CASSIYQGVNTIYF
abundance: .; j_gene: TRBJ2-1; v_gene: TRBV7-3; CDR3aa: CASSLIDSYNEQFF
abundance: .; j_gene: TRBJ2-7; v_gene: TRBV30; CDR3aa: CASNAGGAVGEQYF
abundance: .; j_gene: TRBJ2-2; v_gene: TRBV27; CDR3aa: CASSWDRGTGELFF
abundance: .; j_gene: TRBJ2-6; v_gene: TRBV27; CDR3aa: CASSHLQLTGANVLTF
abundance: .; j_gene: TRBJ1-1; v_gene: TRBV4-1; CDR3aa: CASSQARGGYEAFF
abundance: .; j_gene: TRBJ1-3; v_gene: TRBV7-9; CDR3aa: CASSLEFRGRVSGNTIYF
abundance: .; j_gene: TRBJ2-7; v_gene: TRBV11-3; CDR3aa: CASSIIPGTGYREQYF